Listed here are 11 T cell receptor beta chains from one sample, sequenced in a study of cytomegalovirus exposure and HLA in healthy donors listed by TCRdb under 2017. The library came from the immunoSEQ multiplex PCR assay. For the multiplex PCR, a mixture combining 60 forward primers for TCR Vbeta segments and 13 reverse primers for TCR Jbeta segments was used. Here the immuneACCESS table is served through TCRdb, limited to in-frame sequences with V and J called. Missing clones are a known gap in these copies; in checked studies unresolved V genes cover under half, and the rest lacks a known reason. The sample table lists 150,000 to 250,000 clones, 70% to 85% of them with a count of one. About 0.092% of the sample rests with the top ten. The sample taken for sequencing was PBMCs. The receptors derive from a boy between 2 and 10 years old in good health and CMV-seronegative.

In this sample, this clone turned up a few times. V is TRBV4-3 and J is TRBJ1-1; 8 positions match TRBD1. Germline lookup yields CDR1 LGHNA and CDR2 YSLEER. The CDR3 length is 15 residues. V lost 0 bases, J lost 6 bases, and 6 bases stayed unmatched. The CDR3 nucleotides read TGCGCCAGCAGCCAAGAGACAGGGGTAGGGGCTGAAGCTTTCTTT. This sequence encodes CASSQETGVGAEAFF.

The V and J genes are TRBV6-1 and TRBJ1-2; D is perhaps TRBD1 (5 bases). Per the germline V gene, CDR1 is MNHNS and CDR2 is SASEGT. The CDR3 is made up of 12 amino acids. The germline V and J ends were trimmed by 6 bases and 4 bases, with 9 bases remaining between them. CDR3 sequence: CASSHDSYGYTF. CDR3 sequence (DNA): TGTGCCAGCAGCCACGACAGCTATGGCTACACCTTC.

The chain combines TRBV5-1 with TRBJ2-3; 8 bases align to TRBD2. V was pared by 8 bases and J by 3 bases, with 11 bases of the junction left unmatched. Germline V gene lookup returns CDR1 SGHRS and CDR2 YFSETQ. The CDR3 covers 15 residues. The CDR3 DNA reads TGCGCCAGTACCGCCGGGGGGGGGAGTACAGATACGCAGTATTTT. It encodes CASTAGGGSTDTQYF. The variable domain in full, completed from reference TRBV5-1 and TRBJ2-3, reads KAGVTQTPRYLIKTRGQQVTLSCSPISGHRSVSWYQQTPGQGLQFLFEYFSETQRNKGNFPGRFSGRQFSNSRSEMNVSTLELGDSALYLCASTAGGGSTDTQYFGPGTRLTVL.

This chain uses TRBV7-9 with TRBJ2-3, with 9 bases identical to TRBD1. The CDR3 runs to 14 residues. Germline-derived CDR1 and CDR2 are SEHNR and FQNEAQ (reference sequence). V was pared by 4 bases and J by 5 bases, with 4 bases of the junction left unmatched. The CDR3 DNA reads as TGTGCCAGCAGCTGGGGACAGGGAGAAGATACGCAGTATTTT. Encoded protein: CASSWGQGEDTQYF.

This clone occurred once. This chain links TRBV30 with TRBJ2-7; 7 bases match TRBD1. Trimming removed 5 bases from V and 2 bases from J; junction bases left unmatched: 9. CDR1 GTSNPN and CDR2 SVGIG come from the germline V gene (reference sequence). The CDR3 sequence is 14 residues long. CDR3 sequence reads: CAWSSQGKPYEQYF. In DNA, the CDR3 is TGTGCCTGGTCTTCACAGGGGAAGCCCTACGAGCAGTACTTC.

The V and J genes are TRBV7-2 and TRBJ1-6, with 9 bases lining up with TRBD1. The CDR3 extends over 15 amino acids. Germline V gene data show CDR1 as SGHTA and CDR2 as FQGNSA. V was pared by 1 base and J by 10 bases, with 5 bases of the junction left unmatched. The CDR3 sequence: CASSLGGQGSSPLHF. CDR3 coding DNA: TGTGCCAGCAGCTTAGGGGGACAGGGAAGCTCACCCCTCCACTTT.

The sample holds one count of this clone. The chain combines TRBV13 with TRBJ1-1; TRBD1 matches 11 bases. Trimming cost V 1 base and J 5 bases; bases outside gene matches: 9. Germline CDR1 and CDR2: PRHDT and FYEKMQ (reference sequence). CDR3 length: 17 amino acids. The CDR3 DNA follows: TGTGCCAGCAGCTTAGCGGGGACAGGGGGTATCTTAACTGAAGCTTTCTTT. It translates to CASSLAGTGGILTEAFF.

The V and J genes are TRBV27 and TRBJ2-7, with D possibly matching TRBD1 (5 bases). The CDR3 extends over 12 amino acids. The germline CDR1 and CDR2 sequences are MNHEY and SMNVEV (reference sequence). Trimming pared 6 bases from V and 4 bases from J, leaving 10 bases between. CDR3 protein: CASRGADYEQYF. CDR3 DNA sequence: TGTGCCAGCAGAGGGGCGGATTACGAGCAGTACTTC.

V is TRBV7-8 and J is TRBJ1-1; no firm D call. With 5 bases removed from V and 1 base from J, the gap between germline ends came to 14 bases. There are 15 residues in the CDR3. Germline V gives CDR1 SGHVS, CDR2 FQNEAQ. DNA for the CDR3: TGTGCCAGCAGCCAATTCAATGCGGCGAACACTGAAGCTTTCTTT. This translates into CASSQFNAANTEAFF.

The chain has TRBV19 and TRBJ2-2, with TRBD1 identical over 7 bases. The CDR3 covers 16 residues. The germline CDR1 and CDR2 sequences are LNHDA and SQIVND (reference sequence). The ends lost 5 bases at V and 3 bases at J; junction bases unmatched: 9. In DNA form, the CDR3 reads TGTGCCAGTAGTGTCTACAGGGGAGCGGACACCGGGGAGCTGTTTTTT. Its translation is CASSVYRGADTGELFF.

The chain joins TRBV7-9 to TRBJ1-2; 8 positions match TRBD1. The CDR3 contains 15 residues. CDR1 is SEHNR and CDR2 is FQNEAQ in the germline V gene (reference sequence). J was trimmed by 7 bases and V by 1 base; bases with no gene match: 8. CDR3 sequence reads: CASSLVPGQGSGYTF. CDR3 DNA: TGTGCCAGCAGCTTAGTCCCTGGACAGGGTAGTGGCTACACCTTC.